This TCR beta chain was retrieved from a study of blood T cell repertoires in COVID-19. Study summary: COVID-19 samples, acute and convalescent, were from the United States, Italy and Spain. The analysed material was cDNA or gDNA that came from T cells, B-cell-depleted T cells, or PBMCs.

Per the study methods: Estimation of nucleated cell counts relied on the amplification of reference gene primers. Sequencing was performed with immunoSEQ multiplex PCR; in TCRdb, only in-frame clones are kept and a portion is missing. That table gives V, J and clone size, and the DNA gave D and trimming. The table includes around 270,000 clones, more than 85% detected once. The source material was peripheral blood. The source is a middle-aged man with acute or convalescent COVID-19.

DNA of the CDR3: TGTGCCATCAGTGAGTCGATTGGGAGCTCCTATAATTCACCCCTCCACTTT. Amino acids: CAISESIGSSYNSPLHF. The chain joins TRBV10-3 to TRBJ1-6, with no clear D. Trimming left V 0 bases short and J 0 bases short, with 9 bases between. Per the germline V gene, CDR1 is ENHRY and CDR2 is SYGVKD. The CDR3 sequence is 17 residues long.